The present entry profiles one TCR beta chain with its context. No antigen is known for it. The CDR3 extends over 15 amino acids. Germline V CDR1 and CDR2: SGHDT, YYEEEE. Trimming removed 0 bases at V and 2 bases at J, with 11 bases between. Here immunoSEQ multiplex PCR was the method, and the copy in TCRdb shows in-frame clones only, minus some. The profile shows some 180,000 clones, more than 75% of them singletons. The data originate from a study of cytomegalovirus exposure and HLA in healthy donors. Points from the study as a whole: Diagnosis of cytomegalovirus status made by the classifier reportedly showed high specificity and sensitivity.

The chain couples TRBV5-6 to TRBJ1-1; D is undetermined. The specimen was PBMCs. The clonotype originates from a man younger than 40 in good health and CMV-seropositive. For the CDR3, the DNA is TGTGCCAGCAGCTTGGGGTTCATAATAAACACTGAAGCTTTCTTT. Translating gives CASSLGFIINTEAFF.